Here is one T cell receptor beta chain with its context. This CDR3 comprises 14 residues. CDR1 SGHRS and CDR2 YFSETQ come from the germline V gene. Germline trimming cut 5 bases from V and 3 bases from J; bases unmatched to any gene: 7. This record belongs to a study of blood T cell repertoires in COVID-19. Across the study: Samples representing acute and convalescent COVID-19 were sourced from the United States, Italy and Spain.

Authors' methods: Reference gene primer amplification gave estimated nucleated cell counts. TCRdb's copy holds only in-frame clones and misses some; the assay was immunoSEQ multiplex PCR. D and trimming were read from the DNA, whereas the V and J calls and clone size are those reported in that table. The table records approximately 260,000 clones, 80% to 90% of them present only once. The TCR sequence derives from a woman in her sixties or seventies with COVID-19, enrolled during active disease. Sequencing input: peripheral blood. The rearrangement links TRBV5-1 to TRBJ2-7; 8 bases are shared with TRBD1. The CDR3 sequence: CASRPGQGNYEQYF. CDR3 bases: TGCGCCAGCAGACCTGGACAGGGAAACTACGAGCAGTACTTC.